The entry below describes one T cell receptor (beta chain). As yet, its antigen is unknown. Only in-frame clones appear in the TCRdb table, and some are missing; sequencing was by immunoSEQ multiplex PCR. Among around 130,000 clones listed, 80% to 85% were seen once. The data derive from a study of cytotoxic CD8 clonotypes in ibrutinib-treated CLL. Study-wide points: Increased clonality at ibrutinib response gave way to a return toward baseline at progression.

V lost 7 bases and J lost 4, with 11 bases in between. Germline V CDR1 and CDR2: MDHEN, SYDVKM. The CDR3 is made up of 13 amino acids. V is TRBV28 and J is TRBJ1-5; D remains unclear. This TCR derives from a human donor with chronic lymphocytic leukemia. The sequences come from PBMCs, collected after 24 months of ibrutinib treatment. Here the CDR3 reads CASKSGGNQPQHF. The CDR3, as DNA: TGTGCCAGCAAATCAGGAGGAAATCAGCCCCAGCATTTT.